The clone carrying this T cell receptor beta chain came up a few times. Its antigen remains unidentified. This sample is part of a study of T cell repertoires in cytomegalovirus infection. Study details: Indications of both CMV infection and matching HLA type were provided by public TCR beta signatures. Overall study findings and caveats: Carriers of CMV and the relevant HLA type were discriminated by public TCR beta frequency. HLA-C-restricted, CMV-specific TCR beta clonotypes were dominant ex vivo.

TCRdb redid the calling of the reads with MiXCR, one entry per CDR3 protein. The repertoire holds approximately 250,000 distinct CDR3 sequences, with roughly 23% as singletons. The CDR3 has 14 residues. Per the germline V gene, CDR1 is MNHEY and CDR2 is SVGAGI. V was clipped by 5 bases and J by 6 bases; unmatched bases: 7. This chain joins TRBV6-5 and TRBJ2-3, with 8 bases identical to TRBD2. Sequencing used CD8+ T cells from PBMCs. The sequence was obtained from a human donor in good health (CMV status not recorded). Some clones in this sample may be carry-over from other donors' samples. The DNA of the CDR3 is TGTGCCAGCAGTCGGGAGGGGCCCCGGGATACGCAGTATTTT. This translates into CASSREGPRDTQYF.